This T cell receptor beta chain emerged from a study of blood T cell repertoires in COVID-19 (dated by TCRdb to about 2020). With regard to the full study: Samples covering the acute and convalescent phases of COVID-19 were provided by collaborators in the United States, Italy and Spain. The material from the prospective study consisted of cDNA or gDNA derived from T cells, B-cell-depleted T cells, or PBMCs. The dataset comprised deeply sampled blood TCRbeta repertoires from subjects exposed to, actively infected with, or recovered from COVID-19. The repertoires were made available in a free public database intended to serve as a resource for research on the immune response to SARS-CoV-2. The samples were drawn from two sources: the first 160 participants of the ongoing ImmuneRACE study, and 1,254 subjects contributed by 6 global collaborators. A de-identified subject ID, COVID-19 status, age in years and sex were almost always included in the sample metadata. Where available, HLA class I and class II types were obtained from metadata supplied by the sample provider rather than from assay-based typing. Overall study results and their limits: The quantity of clinical and demographic metadata differed by source and by participant and was supplied without curation.

The immunoSEQ Assay, a bias-controlled multiplex PCR, was used to amplify TCRbeta CDR3 regions from genomic DNA. The original pipeline was this. The number of nucleated cells in each sample was estimated by amplification of reference gene primers within the assay. To quantify the absolute abundance of each unique TCRbeta CDR3 rearrangement, sequence reads were collapsed and filtered. For each sample, productive Simpson clonality was calculated as the square root of Simpson's diversity index across productive rearrangements. In TCRdb, the immuneACCESS table is reduced to in-frame sequences with V and J assigned. These tables do not hold every clone; where another copy was compared, an unresolved V gene accounts for under half, and the others remain unexplained. For V, J and clone size, that table is used; D and trimming come from the DNA. For this sample there are under 200,000 clones; more than 75% appear just once. The ten largest clones capture around 2% of the sample.

This clone was picked up one time. Its antigen remains undetermined. No much larger clone is present one base from it, and per-base qualities are unavailable. Samples from volunteer blood donors who had recovered from COVID-19 were contributed by a second Seattle source. The collaborating institutions used their own protocols to collect whole blood in K2EDTA tubes. For TCRbeta analysis, collaborators shipped samples as frozen whole blood, isolated PBMCs, or DNA extracted from either of those sample types. Including cysteine and phenylalanine, the CDR3 has 16 amino acids. The CDR3 DNA has 48 bases and is translated from base 1. Germline trimming amounts to 5 bases on V and 10 bases on J, with 9 as the count of junction bases outside the gene matches. The germline V gene provides CDR1 SGHDT and CDR2 YYEEEE.

The source material was peripheral blood. The receptor's source is a man in his fifties who had recovered from COVID-19. Here the chain combines TRBV5-6 and TRBJ2-1, with 16 bases aligning to TRBD2. The nucleotide sequence reads TGTGCCAGCAGACTCGGGACTAGCGGGGGGGCTAGGGAGCAGTTCTTC. This encodes CASRLGTSGGAREQFF.